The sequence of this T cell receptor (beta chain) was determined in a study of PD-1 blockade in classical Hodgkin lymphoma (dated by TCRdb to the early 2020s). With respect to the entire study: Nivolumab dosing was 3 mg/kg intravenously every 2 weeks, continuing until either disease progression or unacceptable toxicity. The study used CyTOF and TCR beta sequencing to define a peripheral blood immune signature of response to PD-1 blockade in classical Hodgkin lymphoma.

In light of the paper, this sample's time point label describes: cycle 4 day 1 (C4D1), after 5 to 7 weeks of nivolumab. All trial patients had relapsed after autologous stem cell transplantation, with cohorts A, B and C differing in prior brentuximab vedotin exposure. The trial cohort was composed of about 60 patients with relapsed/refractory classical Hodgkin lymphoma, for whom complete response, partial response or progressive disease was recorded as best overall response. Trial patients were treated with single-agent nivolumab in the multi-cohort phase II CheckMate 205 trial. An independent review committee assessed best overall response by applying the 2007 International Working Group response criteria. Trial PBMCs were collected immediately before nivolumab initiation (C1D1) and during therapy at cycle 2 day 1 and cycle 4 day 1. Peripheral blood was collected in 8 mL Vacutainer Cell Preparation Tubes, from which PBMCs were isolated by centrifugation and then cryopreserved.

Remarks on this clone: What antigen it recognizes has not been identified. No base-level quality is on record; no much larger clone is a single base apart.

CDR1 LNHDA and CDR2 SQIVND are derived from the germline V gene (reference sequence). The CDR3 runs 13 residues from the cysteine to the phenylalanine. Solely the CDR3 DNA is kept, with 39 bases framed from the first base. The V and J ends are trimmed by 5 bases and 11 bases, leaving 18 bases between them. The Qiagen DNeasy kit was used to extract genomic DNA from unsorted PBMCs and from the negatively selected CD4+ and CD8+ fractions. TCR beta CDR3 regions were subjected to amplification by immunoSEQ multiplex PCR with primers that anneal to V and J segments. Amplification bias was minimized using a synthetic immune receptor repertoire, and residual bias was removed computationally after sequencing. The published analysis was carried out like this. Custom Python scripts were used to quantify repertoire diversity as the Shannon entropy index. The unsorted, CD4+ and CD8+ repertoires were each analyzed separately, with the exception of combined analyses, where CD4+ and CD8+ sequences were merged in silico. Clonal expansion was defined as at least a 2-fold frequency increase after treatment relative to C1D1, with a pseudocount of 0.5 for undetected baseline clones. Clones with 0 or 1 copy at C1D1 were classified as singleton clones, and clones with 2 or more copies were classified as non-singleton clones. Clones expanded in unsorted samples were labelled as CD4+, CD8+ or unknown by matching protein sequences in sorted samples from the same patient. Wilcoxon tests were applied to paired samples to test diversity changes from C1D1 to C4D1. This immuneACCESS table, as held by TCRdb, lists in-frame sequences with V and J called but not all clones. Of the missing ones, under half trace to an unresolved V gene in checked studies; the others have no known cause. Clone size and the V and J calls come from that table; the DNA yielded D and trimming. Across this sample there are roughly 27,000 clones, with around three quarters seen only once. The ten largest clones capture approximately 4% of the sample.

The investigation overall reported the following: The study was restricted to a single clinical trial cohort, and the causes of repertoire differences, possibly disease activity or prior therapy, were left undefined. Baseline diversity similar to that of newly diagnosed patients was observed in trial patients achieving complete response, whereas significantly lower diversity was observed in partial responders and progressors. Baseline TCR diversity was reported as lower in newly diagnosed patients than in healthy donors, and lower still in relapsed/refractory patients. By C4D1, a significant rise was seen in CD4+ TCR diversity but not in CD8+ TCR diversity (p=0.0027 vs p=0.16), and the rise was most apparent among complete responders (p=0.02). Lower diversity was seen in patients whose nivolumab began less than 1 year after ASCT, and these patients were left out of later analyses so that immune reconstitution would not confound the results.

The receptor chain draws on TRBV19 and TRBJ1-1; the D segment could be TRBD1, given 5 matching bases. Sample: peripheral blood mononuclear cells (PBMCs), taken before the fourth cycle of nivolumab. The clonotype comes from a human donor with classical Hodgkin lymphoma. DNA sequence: TGTGCCAGTAGTTCCTCCGGGGGGTTGGGCGCTTTCTTT. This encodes CASSSSGGLGAFF.